The 21 T cell receptor beta chains reported below all come from one sample, sequenced in a study of breast tumors, draining lymph nodes, adjacent tissues. Each CDR3 protein gets one entry after TCRdb re-called the multiplex PCR reads with MiXCR. The table has 150,000 or so distinct CDR3 sequences, around 35% seen once; the top ten hold 3.8%. The lymph nodes were axillary draining lymph nodes from breast cancer patients. Material: axillary lymph node tissue. The receptors originated from a female donor with breast cancer. Some clones in this sample may be carry-over from other donors' samples.

As to this clonotype: This likely comes from a read error, as the CDR3 has no conserved phenylalanine or tryptophan at its end. The rearrangement joins TRBV27 to TRBJ2-7, with 7 nucleotides matching TRBD2. Trimming at V came to 8 bases and at J to 1 base, leaving 8 bases not matched to a gene. In germline, CDR1 is MNHEY, CDR2 SMNVEV (reference sequence). The CDR3 covers 14 residues. CDR3 loop: CASQSRRESYEQYL. The CDR3 DNA reads TGTGCCAGCCAGTCCAGGCGGGAGTCCTACGAGCAGTACCTC.

This clonotype has just one count. The CDR3 ends on some other residue instead of the conserved phenylalanine or tryptophan, so this is likely a read error. The chain has TRBV27 and TRBJ1-5, with 7 bases identical to TRBD1. The CDR3 runs to 15 residues. Germline V lookup: CDR1 MNHEY, CDR2 SMNVEV (reference sequence). V trimming: 4 bases; J trimming: 6 bases; junction bases outside the gene matches: 9. CDR3 nucleotide sequence: TGTGCCAGCAGTTGGCGACAGGGTCTCAGTCAGCCCCAGCATTTG. The encoded protein is CASSWRQGLSQPQHL.

This clonotype appeared many times. The chain joins TRBV2 to TRBJ2-2, with 7 bases lining up with TRBD1. V trimming: 6 bases; J trimming: 4 bases; junction bases outside the gene matches: 5. Per the germline V gene, CDR1 is SNHLY and CDR2 is FYNNEI. The CDR3 length is 14 residues. The CDR3 region has the DNA TGTGCCAGCAGGAGACAGGGAACCACCGGGGAGCTGTTTTTT. Amino acid sequence: CASRRQGTTGELFF.

Points on this clonotype: A much more abundant neighbour one base away suggests this may be a read error. J is TRBJ1-2 and V is TRBV14, with TRBD1 matching over 9 bases. Germline CDR1 is SGHDN and CDR2 is FVKESK. The CDR3 sequence is 15 residues long. CDR3 coding DNA: TGTGCCAGCAGCCAAGGGACAGGGGACGGCTATGGCTCCACCTTC. It translates to CASSQGTGDGYGSTF.

In this sample, this clonotype turned up many times. This CDR3 reads CASSLKWGYNEQFF. DNA of the CDR3: TGTGCCAGCAGTTTAAAGTGGGGCTACAATGAGCAGTTCTTC. The chain recombines TRBV27 with TRBJ2-1, with D unclear. CDR3 size: 14 residues. The germline V gene has CDR1 MNHEY and CDR2 SMNVEV (reference sequence). The germline V and J ends were trimmed by 2 bases and 3 bases, with 8 bases remaining between them.

Comments on this clonotype: This may be a read error: a much more frequent sequence differs by one nucleotide. This chain joins TRBV29-1 and TRBJ1-1; D gene unclear. Between the trimmed V and J ends, which lost 7 bases and 6 bases, there was a span of 12 bases. Germline V lookup: CDR1 SQVTM, CDR2 ANQGSEA. The CDR3 totals 11 residues. CDR3 DNA sequence: TGCAGCGCTGGGTATGACGCTGAAGCTTTCTTT. Amino acids: CSAGYDAEAFF.

This clonotype was detected ten times or more. V usage is TRBV5-1 and J usage is TRBJ1-3; 12 bases are shared with TRBD1. V was pared by 0 bases and J by 4 bases, with 11 bases of the junction left unmatched. The CDR3 runs to 19 residues. CDR1 and CDR2 from the germline V gene are SGHRS and YFSETQ. The CDR3 bases are TGCGCCAGCAGCTTGGAGGGGACAGGGGGCTTGTGGTTCGGAAACACCATATATTTT. Its protein is CASSLEGTGGLWFGNTIYF. Using reference TRBV5-1 and TRBJ1-3 for the parts outside the CDR3, the full variable domain is KAGVTQTPRYLIKTRGQQVTLSCSPISGHRSVSWYQQTPGQGLQFLFEYFSETQRNKGNFPGRFSGRQFSNSRSEMNVSTLELGDSALYLCASSLEGTGGLWFGNTIYFGEGSWLTVV.

The rearrangement links TRBV20-1 to TRBJ2-7; 10 bases line up with TRBD1. Trimming cost V 5 bases and J 6 bases; bases outside gene matches: 7. Germline assignment: CDR1 DFQATT and CDR2 SNEGSKA (reference sequence). The CDR3 spans 13 residues. The CDR3 DNA sequence: TGCAGTGCTCTCGGGACAGGGGCTGTCGAGCAGTACTTC. The encoded protein is CSALGTGAVEQYF.

About this clonotype itself: A junction end diverges from the germline sequence, so it may reflect a read error. DNA for the CDR3: TGTGCCAGTAGTCCCGGGACAGGGGACACTGAAGCTTTC. This translates into CASSPGTGDTEAF. The chain carries TRBV19 and TRBJ2-6, with TRBD1 matching over 10 bases. This CDR3 region has 13 residues. Germline V gene data show CDR1 as LNHDA and CDR2 as SQIVND (reference sequence).

This chain connects TRBV29-1 to TRBJ2-7; perhaps TRBD1 as D (7 bases). The CDR3 length is 14 residues. V was pared by 3 bases and J by 5 bases, with 17 bases between. Germline V gene sequence: CDR1 SQVTM, CDR2 ANQGSEA. The CDR3 loop reads CSVDRQGGSNEQYF. In nucleotides, the CDR3 is TGCAGCGTTGATAGGCAGGGGGGTTCCAACGAGCAGTACTTC.

Notes on this clonotype: One end of the junction is discordant with germline, which a read error may explain. CDR3: CASSSKGTSTDTQYF. The CDR3 DNA sequence: TGTGCCAGCAGCTCGAAAGGGACAAGCACAGATACGCAGTACTTT. This sequence joins TRBV5-4 and TRBJ2-3; D is perhaps TRBD1 (6 bases). Germline CDR1 is SGHNT and CDR2 is YYREEE (reference sequence). The CDR3 is 15 residues long.

This clonotype was counted many times. The CDR3 nucleotides are TGTGCCAGCATCCTAGCGGGGTCCTCCTACAATGAGCAGTTCTTC. It codes for CASILAGSSYNEQFF. This chain links TRBV7-9 with TRBJ2-1, with TRBD2 identical over 9 bases. Per germline, CDR1 SEHNR and CDR2 FQNEAQ (reference sequence). Germline trimming cut 7 bases from V and 0 bases from J; bases unmatched to any gene: 4. CDR3 length equals 15 residues.

There are many counts of this clonotype. V gene TRBV6-1 combines with J gene TRBJ1-2; no reliable D call. Germline V lookup: CDR1 MNHNS, CDR2 SASEGT. Trimming left V 8 bases short and J 0 bases short, with 10 bases between. The CDR3 has 13 amino acids. The CDR3 sequence: CASVHDANYGYTF. DNA of the CDR3: TGTGCCAGCGTCCACGATGCTAACTATGGCTACACCTTC.

Ten or more counts support this clonotype. The J gene is TRBJ1-4, the V gene TRBV5-1; 9 bases align to TRBD1. With 4 bases clipped from V and 5 bases from J, the junction kept 6 bases outside the gene matches. Per germline, CDR1 SGHRS and CDR2 YFSETQ. The CDR3 covers 15 residues. CDR3 region: CASSRAGQGNEKLFF. The DNA for the CDR3 is TGCGCCAGCAGCCGTGCCGGACAGGGGAATGAAAAACTGTTTTTT. Full variable domain (rest looked up from reference TRBV5-1 and TRBJ1-4): KAGVTQTPRYLIKTRGQQVTLSCSPISGHRSVSWYQQTPGQGLQFLFEYFSETQRNKGNFPGRFSGRQFSNSRSEMNVSTLELGDSALYLCASSRAGQGNEKLFFGSGTQLSVL.

The chain couples TRBV19 to TRBJ1-1; no firm D call. There are 14 residues in the CDR3. Germline assignment: CDR1 LNHDA and CDR2 SQIVND (reference sequence). The germline V and J ends were trimmed by 0 bases and 3 bases, with 8 bases remaining between them. For the CDR3, the DNA is TGTGCCAGTAGTATAGATAGGGTGCACACTGAAGCTTTCTTT. It yields the protein CASSIDRVHTEAFF. Full variable domain (missing parts from reference TRBV19 and TRBJ1-1): DGGITQSPKYLFRKEGQNVTLSCEQNLNHDAMYWYRQDPGQGLRLIYYSQIVNDFQKGDIAEGYSVSREKKESFPLTVTSAQKNPTAFYLCASSIDRVHTEAFFGQGTRLTVV.

This clonotype was detected ten times or more. This sequence joins TRBV12-3 or TRBV12-4 and TRBJ1-2; the D is unclear. The V gene lost 6 bases and the J gene lost 7 bases, with 18 bases spanning the gap. This CDR3 is built from 14 residues. CDR3 bases: TGTGCCAGCAGCCTCATATCAGGCTCTAGTGGCTACACCTTC. This encodes CASSLISGSSGYTF.

There are many counts of this clonotype. The genes are TRBV15 and TRBJ2-7; D gene unclear. Per the germline V gene, CDR1 is LNHNV and CDR2 is YYDKDF (reference sequence). The CDR3 loop spans 13 amino acids. Trimming removed 5 bases from V and 1 base from J, with 9 bases in between. CDR3 bases: TGTGCCACCAGCTCGTTCCTGTCCTACGAGCAGTACTTC. Translated, it gives CATSSFLSYEQYF.

This clonotype appeared many times. The chain joins TRBV3-1 to TRBJ2-5; D is unclear. V lost 8 bases and J 4 bases, leaving 14 bases between the germline ends. CDR1 and CDR2 from the germline V gene are LGHDT and YNNKEL (reference sequence). This CDR3 contains 13 residues. This chain's CDR3 is CASSPPWGETQYF. In nucleotides, the CDR3 is TGTGCCAGCTCACCACCGTGGGGAGAGACCCAGTACTTC.

This clonotype was seen at least ten times. One junction end does not reproduce the germline sequence, and a read error may be involved. The rearrangement links TRBV7-2 to TRBJ2-1; D is unresolved. Looked up from germline, CDR1 is SGHTA and CDR2 is FQGNSA. The CDR3 contains 14 residues. The CDR3 is CASTELGEYKEQFF. The CDR3 nucleotides are TGTGCCAGCACCGAACTTGGGGAATACAAAGAGCAGTTCTTC.

Regarding this clonotype: This could be a read error, since a much larger clone is one nucleotide away. Here the CDR3 reads CAWAPGGPPQPQHF. In DNA form, the CDR3 reads TGTGCCTGGGCCCCAGGGGGCCCTCCTCAGCCCCAGCATTTT. The chain carries TRBV30 and TRBJ1-5; TRBD1 matches at 8 bases. This CDR3 comprises 14 residues. V trimming: 5 bases; J trimming: 6 bases; junction bases outside the gene matches: 9. The germline V gene encodes CDR1 GTSNPN and CDR2 SVGIG (reference sequence).

In its sample, this clonotype was seen many times. The J gene is TRBJ1-6, the V gene TRBV19; 7 bases line up with TRBD1. Germline lookup yields CDR1 LNHDA and CDR2 SQIVND (reference sequence). The CDR3 extends over 15 amino acids. V gave up 4 bases and J gave up 7 bases; unmatched junction bases: 7. The CDR3 loop is CASSNTGVGNSPLHF. In DNA, the CDR3 is TGTGCCAGTAGTAACACAGGGGTGGGGAATTCACCCCTCCACTTT.